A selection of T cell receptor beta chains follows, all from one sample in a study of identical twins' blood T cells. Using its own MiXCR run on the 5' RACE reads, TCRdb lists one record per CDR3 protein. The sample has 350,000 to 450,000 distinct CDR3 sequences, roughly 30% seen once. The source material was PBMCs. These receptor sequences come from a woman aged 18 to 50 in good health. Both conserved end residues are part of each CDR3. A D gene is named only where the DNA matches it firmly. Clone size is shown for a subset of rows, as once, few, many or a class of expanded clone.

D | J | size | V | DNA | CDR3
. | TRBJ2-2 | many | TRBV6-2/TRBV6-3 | TGTGCCAGCATCGTAGCGGTGAACACCGGGGAGCTGTTTTTT | CASIVAVNTGELFF
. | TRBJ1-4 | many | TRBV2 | TGTGCCAGCAGGGGGCTGGGTAATGAAAAACTGTTTTTT | CASRGLGNEKLFF
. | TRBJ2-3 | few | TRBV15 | TGTGCCACCAGCAGAGACGCAGATACGCAGTATTTT | CATSRDADTQYF
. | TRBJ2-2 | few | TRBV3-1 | TGTGCCAGCAGCCAGGGTGGTACCGGGGAGCTGTTTTTT | CASSQGGTGELFF
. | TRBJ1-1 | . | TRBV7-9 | TGTGCCAGCAGCCCCGACGCGAAGCCTGAAGCTTTCTTT | CASSPDAKPEAFF
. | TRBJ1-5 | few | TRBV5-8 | TGTGCCAGCAGCTTGGTGGCAGGCTGGAATCAGCCCCAGCATTTT | CASSLVAGWNQPQHF
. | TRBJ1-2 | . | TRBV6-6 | TGTGCCAGCAGTTTGGGCGGGGGTGTCTATGGCTACACCTTC | CASSLGGGVYGYTF
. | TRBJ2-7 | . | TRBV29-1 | TGCAGCGTGGGTAGCGACGAGCAGTACTTC | CSVGSDEQYF
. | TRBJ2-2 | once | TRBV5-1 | TGCGCCAGCAGCGAACCTCGGGACAAGATCACCGGGGAGCTGTTTTTT | CASSEPRDKITGELFF
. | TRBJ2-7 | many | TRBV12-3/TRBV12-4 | TGTGCCAGCAGTTGGGGGGCGGGGAGGATGTACGAGCAGTACTTC | CASSWGAGRMYEQYF
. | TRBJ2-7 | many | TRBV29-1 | TGCAGCGTTGAAGAGGCGAGGGGCCGGTACGAGCAGTACTTC | CSVEEARGRYEQYF
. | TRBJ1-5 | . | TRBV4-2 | TGTGCCAGCAGCCACCTAAGTGGGGGGAGCGGCAATCAGCCCCAGCATTTT | CASSHLSGGSGNQPQHF
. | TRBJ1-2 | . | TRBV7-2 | TGTGCCAGCAGCTTTCAATCCGGGGACTATGGCTACACCTTC | CASSFQSGDYGYTF
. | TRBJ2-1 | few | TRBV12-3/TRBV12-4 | TGTGCCAGCAGCCTACCCCACTGGAAAAACAATGAGCAGTTCTTC | CASSLPHWKNNEQFF
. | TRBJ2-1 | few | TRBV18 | TGTGCCAGCTCATCACTATTAACCTACTCCTACAATGAGCAGTTCTTC | CASSSLLTYSYNEQFF
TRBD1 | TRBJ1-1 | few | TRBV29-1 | TGCAGCGCCGCGGAGAGGACAGGGAACACTGAAGCTTTCTTT | CSAAERTGNTEAFF
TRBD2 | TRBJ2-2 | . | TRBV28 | TGTGCCAGCAGTTTTGGGACTACCCACACCGGGGAGCTGTTTTTT | CASSFGTTHTGELFF
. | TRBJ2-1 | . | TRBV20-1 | TGCAGTGCTAGAGATGTCGTGCTAATGATCGGTGAAAGGCAGTTCTTC | CSARDVVLMIGERQFF
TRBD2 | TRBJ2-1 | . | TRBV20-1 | TGCAGTGCTAGAGATAGGACTAGATTCAATGAGCAGTTCTTC | CSARDRTRFNEQFF
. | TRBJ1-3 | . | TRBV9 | TGTGCCAGCAACCCCGCTCGAGGCTCTGGAAACACCATATATTTT | CASNPARGSGNTIYF
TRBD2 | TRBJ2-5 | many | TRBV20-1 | TGCAGTGCCCCGTCTCGACTAGCGGGACAAGAGACCCAGTACTTC | CSAPSRLAGQETQYF
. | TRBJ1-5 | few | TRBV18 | TGTGCCAGCTCCCCGGACAGAAGCAATCAGCCCCAGCATTTT | CASSPDRSNQPQHF
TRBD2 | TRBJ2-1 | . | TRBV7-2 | TGTGCCAGCGGTCAACTAGCGCTCAGCTCCTACAATGAGCAGTTCTTC | CASGQLALSSYNEQFF
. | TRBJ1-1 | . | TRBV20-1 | TGCAGTGCCACGCTTCGTTGGACTGAAGCTTTCTTT | CSATLRWTEAFF
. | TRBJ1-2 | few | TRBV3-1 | TGTGCCAGCAGCCTTCGGACTGGAAACTATGGCTACACCTTC | CASSLRTGNYGYTF
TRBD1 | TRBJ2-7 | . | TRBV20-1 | TGCAGTGCAGCAGCAAGGACAGGGAACGAGCAGTACTTC | CSAAARTGNEQYF
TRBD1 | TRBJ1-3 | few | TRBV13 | TGTGCCAGCAGCCCCCGGGACAGGGGGCCGGACACCATATATTTT | CASSPRDRGPDTIYF
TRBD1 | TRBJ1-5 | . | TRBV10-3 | TGTGCCTCATCTCCTGGGACAGGGAGGAATCAGCCCCAGCATTTT | CASSPGTGRNQPQHF
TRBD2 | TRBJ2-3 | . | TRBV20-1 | TGCAGTGCTACGAGCGGGGGGAGCACAGATACGCAGTATTTT | CSATSGGSTDTQYF
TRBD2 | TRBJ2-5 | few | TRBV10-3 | TGTGCCATCAGAGCGGGACTAGCGGGAGAGACCCAGTACTTC | CAIRAGLAGETQYF
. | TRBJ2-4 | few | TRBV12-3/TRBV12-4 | TGTGCCAGCAGTTTGAGATCGGCCAAAAACATTCAGTACTTC | CASSLRSAKNIQYF
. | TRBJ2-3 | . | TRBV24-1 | TGTGCCACCAGTGACCCTTCAGGAGTAGATACGCAGTATTTT | CATSDPSGVDTQYF
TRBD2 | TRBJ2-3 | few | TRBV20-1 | TGCAGTGCTACCGGGACTAGCGGAAGGGGAGATACGCAGTATTTT | CSATGTSGRGDTQYF
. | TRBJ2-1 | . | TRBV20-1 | TGCAGTGCTAGAGATCCTTATGACACCTATGAGCAGTTCTTC | CSARDPYDTYEQFF
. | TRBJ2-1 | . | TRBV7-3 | TGTGCCAGCAGCTTATTAACGGCGGGGGCGGGCAATGAGCAGTTCTTC | CASSLLTAGAGNEQFF
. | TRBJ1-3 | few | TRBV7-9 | TGTGCCAGCAGCACTTCACGGACGGGAAACACCATATATTTT | CASSTSRTGNTIYF
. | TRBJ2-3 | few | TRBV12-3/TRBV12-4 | TGTGCCAGCAGTTCCACGCGGGACTCCTCGCAGTATTTT | CASSSTRDSSQYF
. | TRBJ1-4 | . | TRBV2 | TGTGCCAGCAGTCCCCTGGTCGACAGTTCCTCTAATGAAAAACTGTTTTTT | CASSPLVDSSSNEKLFF
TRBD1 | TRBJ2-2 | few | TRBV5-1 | TGCGCCAGCAGCCGGACAGGCCTAAACACCGGGGAGCTGTTTTTT | CASSRTGLNTGELFF
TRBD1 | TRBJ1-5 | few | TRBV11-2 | TGTGCCAGCAGCTTAAAAGGCTCGGGACAGGGGGTTGATCAGCCCCAGCATTTT | CASSLKGSGQGVDQPQHF
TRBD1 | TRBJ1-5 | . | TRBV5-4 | TGTGCCAGCAGCTCGGACAGGGTGGCCCAACCCCAGCATTTT | CASSSDRVAQPQHF
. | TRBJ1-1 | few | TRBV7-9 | TGTGCCAGCAGTAAAGGGGGGCAGAACACTGAAGCTTTCTTT | CASSKGGQNTEAFF
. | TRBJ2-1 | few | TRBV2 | TGTGCCAGCAGGGAGGACCGATACAATGAGCAGTTCTTC | CASREDRYNEQFF
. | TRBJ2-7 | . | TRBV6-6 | TGTGCCAGCCAAGCGCAGGGGACACACGAGCAGTACTTC | CASQAQGTHEQYF